The source of this TCR beta chain is a study of cytomegalovirus exposure and HLA in healthy donors. Study-wide background: Among the 400 or so donors who were genotyped, approximately 76% fell in the genetic ancestry cluster that is associated with self-reported Caucasian donors. Study results and caveats: Later analysis suggested links between common viral pathogens and several top significant clusters.

Trimming cost V 7 bases and J 3 bases, with 7 bases left between them. Germline V lookup: CDR1 MNHNS, CDR2 SASEGT. This CDR3 comprises 12 residues. PCR was performed using 60 Vbeta and 13 Jbeta primers. Measured with immunoSEQ multiplex PCR; TCRdb has only the in-frame clones, and not every one. The repertoire holds over 50,000 clones, with around 62% as singletons. As for this clone: What it recognizes is unknown.

Material: PBMCs. This chain connects TRBV6-1 to TRBJ2-1; possibly TRBD2 for D (5 bases). The clonotype originates from a man aged 35 to 55 in good health and CMV-seropositive. Here the CDR3 reads CASKRNYNEQFF. CDR3 nucleotide sequence: TGTGCCAGCAAGCGGAACTACAATGAGCAGTTCTTC.